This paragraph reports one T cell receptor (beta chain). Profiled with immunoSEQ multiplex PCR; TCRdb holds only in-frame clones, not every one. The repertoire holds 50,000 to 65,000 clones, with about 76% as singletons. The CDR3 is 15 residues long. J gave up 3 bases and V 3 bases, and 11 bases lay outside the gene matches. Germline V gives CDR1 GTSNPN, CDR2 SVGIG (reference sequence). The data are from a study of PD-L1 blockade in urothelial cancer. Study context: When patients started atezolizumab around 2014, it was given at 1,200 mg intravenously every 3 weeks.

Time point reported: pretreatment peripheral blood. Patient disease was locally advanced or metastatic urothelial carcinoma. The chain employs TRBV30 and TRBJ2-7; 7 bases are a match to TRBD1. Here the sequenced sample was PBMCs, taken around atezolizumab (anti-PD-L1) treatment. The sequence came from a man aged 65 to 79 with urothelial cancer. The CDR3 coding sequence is TGTGCCTGGAGCACCCCCAGGGGGACAATCTACGAGCAGTACTTC. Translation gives CAWSTPRGTIYEQYF.